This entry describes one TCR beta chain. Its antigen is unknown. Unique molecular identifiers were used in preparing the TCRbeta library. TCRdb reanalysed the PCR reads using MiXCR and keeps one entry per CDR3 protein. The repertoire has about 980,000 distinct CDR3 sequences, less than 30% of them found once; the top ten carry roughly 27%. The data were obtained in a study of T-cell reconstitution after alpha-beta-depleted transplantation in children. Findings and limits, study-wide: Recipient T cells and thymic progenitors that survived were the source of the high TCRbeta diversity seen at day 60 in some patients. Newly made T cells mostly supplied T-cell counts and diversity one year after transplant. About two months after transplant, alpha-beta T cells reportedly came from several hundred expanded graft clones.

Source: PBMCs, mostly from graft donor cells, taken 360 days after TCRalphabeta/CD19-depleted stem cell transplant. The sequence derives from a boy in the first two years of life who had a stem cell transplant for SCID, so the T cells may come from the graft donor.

The CDR3 is CASSLVAGASTGELFF. CDR3 bases: TGCGCCAGCAGCTTGGTAGCGGGGGCAAGCACCGGGGAGCTGTTTTTT. The chain uses TRBV5-1 and TRBJ2-2, with 9 positions matching TRBD2. V was pared by 0 bases and J by 4 bases, with 4 bases of the junction left unmatched. This CDR3 contains 16 residues. Germline loops: CDR1 SGHRS, CDR2 YFSETQ.